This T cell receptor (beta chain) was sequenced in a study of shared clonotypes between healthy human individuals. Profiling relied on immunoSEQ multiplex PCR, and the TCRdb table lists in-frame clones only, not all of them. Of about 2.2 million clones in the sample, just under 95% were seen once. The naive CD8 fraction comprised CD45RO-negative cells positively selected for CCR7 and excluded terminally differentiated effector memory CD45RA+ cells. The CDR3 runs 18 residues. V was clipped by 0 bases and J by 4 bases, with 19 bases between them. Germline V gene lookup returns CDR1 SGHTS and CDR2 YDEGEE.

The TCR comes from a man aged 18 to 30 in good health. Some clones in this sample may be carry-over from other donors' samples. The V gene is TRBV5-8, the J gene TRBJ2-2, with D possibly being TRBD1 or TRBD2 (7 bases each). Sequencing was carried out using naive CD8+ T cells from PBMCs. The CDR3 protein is CASSLDPRRGRGTGELFF. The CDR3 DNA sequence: TGTGCCAGCAGCTTGGACCCCCGCAGGGGGAGGGGCACCGGGGAGCTGTTTTTT.